This note documents a single T cell receptor (beta chain) sequence. What it binds is unknown. This table comes from immunoSEQ multiplex PCR, and its TCRdb copy is limited to in-frame clones, with some not included. The sample shows around 140,000 clones, about 92% of them seen only once. The CDR3 loop spans 13 amino acids. CDR1 and CDR2 (germline): SGHDN, FVKESK. The V end was cut by 2 bases, the J end by 7 bases, with 11 bases between. The sample originates from a study of T cell responses to AZD1222 COVID-19 vaccine. General study points: Clonal diversity was possibly underestimated, and white British individuals and females predominated among donors. The span of vaccine-associated CD4 TCRs extended across spike, with dominance at 160-218 and 743-854. Sampling that yielded the repertoires occurred only after the peak T cell response. Regions left unmutated in variants are reportedly the target of nearly half of spike-specific TCRs.

The J gene is TRBJ2-5, the V gene TRBV14; D ambiguous. Sequencing used peripheral blood, obtained on day 0 of MenACWY control vaccination. This clonotype originated in an adult in good health. CDR3 sequence: CASSQPYPGTQYF. Here the CDR3 DNA reads TGTGCCAGCAGCCAACCCTACCCTGGGACCCAGTACTTC.